This entry features one TCR beta chain sequence. The source of the sample is a study of blood T cells in healthy people across ages. Primed by a sample-barcoded 5' primer and a J-beta primer mix, a second PCR proceeded for about 7 to 11 cycles. TCRdb processed the 5' RACE reads anew with MiXCR; each CDR3 protein has one entry. This sample has about 1.1 million distinct CDR3 sequences, with more than 30% found just once. V shed 7 bases, J shed 2 bases, and the junction held 8 bases outside the gene matches. CDR3 length: 14 residues. Looked up from germline, CDR1 is SGHRS and CDR2 is YFSETQ. Whenever a sample was processed, at least 6.5 million PBMCs were isolated.

Sequencing was done on a sample of blood. The receptor's source is a man aged 18 to 30 in good health. This sequence joins TRBV5-1 and TRBJ1-1; 7 bases fit TRBD1. CDR3: CASGTVVGNTEAFF. The CDR3 bases are TGCGCCAGCGGGACAGTAGTCGGTAACACTGAAGCTTTCTTT.